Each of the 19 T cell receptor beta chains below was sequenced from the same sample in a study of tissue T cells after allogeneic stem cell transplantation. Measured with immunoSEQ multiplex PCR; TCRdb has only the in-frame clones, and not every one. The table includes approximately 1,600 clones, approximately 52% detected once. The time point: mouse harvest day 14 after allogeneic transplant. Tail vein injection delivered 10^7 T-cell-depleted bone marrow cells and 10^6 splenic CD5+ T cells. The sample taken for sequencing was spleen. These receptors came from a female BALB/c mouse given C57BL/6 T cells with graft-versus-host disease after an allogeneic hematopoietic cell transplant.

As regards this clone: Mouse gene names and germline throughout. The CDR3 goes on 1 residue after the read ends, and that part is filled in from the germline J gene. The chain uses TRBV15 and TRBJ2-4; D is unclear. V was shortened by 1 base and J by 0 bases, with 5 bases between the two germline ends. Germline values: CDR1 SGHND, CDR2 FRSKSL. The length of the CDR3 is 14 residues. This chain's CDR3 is CASSLGGSQNTLYF. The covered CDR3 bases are TGTGCCAGCAGTTTAGGGGGTAGTCAAAACACCTTGTAC.

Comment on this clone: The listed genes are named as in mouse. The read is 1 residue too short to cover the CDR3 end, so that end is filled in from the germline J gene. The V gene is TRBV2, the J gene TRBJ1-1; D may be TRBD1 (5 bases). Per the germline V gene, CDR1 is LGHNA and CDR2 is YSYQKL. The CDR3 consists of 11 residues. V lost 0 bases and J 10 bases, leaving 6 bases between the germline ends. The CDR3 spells CASSQDRVVFF. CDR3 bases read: TGTGCCAGCAGCCAAGACAGGGTAGTCTTC.

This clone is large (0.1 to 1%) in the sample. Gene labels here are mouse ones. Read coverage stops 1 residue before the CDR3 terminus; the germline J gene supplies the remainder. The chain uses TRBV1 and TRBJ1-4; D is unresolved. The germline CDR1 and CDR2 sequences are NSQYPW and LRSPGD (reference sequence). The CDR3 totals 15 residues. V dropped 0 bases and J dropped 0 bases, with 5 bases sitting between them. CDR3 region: CTCSAERISNERLFF. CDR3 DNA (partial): TGCACCTGCAGTGCAGAACGGATTTCCAACGAAAGATTATTT.

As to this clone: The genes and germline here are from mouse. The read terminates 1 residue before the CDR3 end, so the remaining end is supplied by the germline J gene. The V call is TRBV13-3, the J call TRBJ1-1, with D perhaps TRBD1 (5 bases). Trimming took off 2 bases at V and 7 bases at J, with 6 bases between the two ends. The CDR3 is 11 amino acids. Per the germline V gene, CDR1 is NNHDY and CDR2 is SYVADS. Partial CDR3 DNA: TGTGCCAGCAGTGACGGGGGAGAAGTCTTC. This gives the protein CASSDGGEVF. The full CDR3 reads CASSDGGEVFF.

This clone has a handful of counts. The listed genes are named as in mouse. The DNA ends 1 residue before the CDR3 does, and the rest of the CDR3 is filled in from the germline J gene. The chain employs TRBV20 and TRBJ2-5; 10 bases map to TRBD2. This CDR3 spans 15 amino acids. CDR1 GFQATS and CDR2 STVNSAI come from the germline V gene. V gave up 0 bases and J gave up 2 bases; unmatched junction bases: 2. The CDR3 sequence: CGARDWGGAQDTQYF. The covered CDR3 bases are TGTGGTGCTAGGGACTGGGGGGGCGCCCAAGACACCCAGTAC.

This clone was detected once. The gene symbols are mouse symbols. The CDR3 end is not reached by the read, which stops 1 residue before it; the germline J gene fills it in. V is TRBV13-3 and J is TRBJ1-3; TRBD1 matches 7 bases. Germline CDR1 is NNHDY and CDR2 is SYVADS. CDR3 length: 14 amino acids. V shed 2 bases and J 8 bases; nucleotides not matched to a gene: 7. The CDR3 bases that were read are TGTGCCAGCAGTGAGAGGGGACAGAGGGATACGCTCTAT. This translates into CASSERGQRDTLY. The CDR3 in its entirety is CASSERGQRDTLYF.

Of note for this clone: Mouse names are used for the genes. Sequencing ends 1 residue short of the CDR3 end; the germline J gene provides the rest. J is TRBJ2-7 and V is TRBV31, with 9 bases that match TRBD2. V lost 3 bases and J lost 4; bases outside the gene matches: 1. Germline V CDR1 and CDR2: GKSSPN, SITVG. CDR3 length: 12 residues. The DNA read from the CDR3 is TGTGCCTGGAGACTGGGGGGATATGAACAGTAC. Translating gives CAWRLGGYEQY. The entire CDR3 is CAWRLGGYEQYF. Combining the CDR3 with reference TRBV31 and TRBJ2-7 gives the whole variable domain AQTIHQWPVAEIKAVGSPLSLGCTIKGKSSPNLYWYWQATGGTLQQLFYSITVGQVESVVQLNLSASRPKDDQFILSTEKLLLSHSGFYLCAWRLGGYEQYFGPGTRLTVL.

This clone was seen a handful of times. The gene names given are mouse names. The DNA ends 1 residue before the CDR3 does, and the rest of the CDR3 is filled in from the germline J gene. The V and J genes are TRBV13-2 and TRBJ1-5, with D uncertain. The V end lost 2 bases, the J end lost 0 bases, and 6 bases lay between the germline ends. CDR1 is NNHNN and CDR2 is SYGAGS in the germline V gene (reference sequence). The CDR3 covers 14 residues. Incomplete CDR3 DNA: TGTGCCAGCGGTGAACAAAATAACAACCAGGCTCCGCTT. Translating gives CASGEQNNNQAPL. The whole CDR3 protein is CASGEQNNNQAPLF.

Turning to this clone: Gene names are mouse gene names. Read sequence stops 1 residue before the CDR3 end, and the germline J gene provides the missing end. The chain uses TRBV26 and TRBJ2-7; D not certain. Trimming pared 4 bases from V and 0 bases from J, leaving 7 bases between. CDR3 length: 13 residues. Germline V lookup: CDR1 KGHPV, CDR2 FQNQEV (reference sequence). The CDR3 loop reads CASSQGSSYEQYF. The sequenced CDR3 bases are TGTGCCAGCAGTCAAGGGAGCTCCTATGAACAGTAC.

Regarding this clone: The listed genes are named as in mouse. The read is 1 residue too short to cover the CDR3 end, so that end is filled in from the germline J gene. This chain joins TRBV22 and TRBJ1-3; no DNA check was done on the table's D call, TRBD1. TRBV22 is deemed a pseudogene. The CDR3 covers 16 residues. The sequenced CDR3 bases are TGTGCCAGCAGTTGTTTGTGGACAGGGGTCGGAAATACGCTCTAT. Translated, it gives CASSCLWTGVGNTLY. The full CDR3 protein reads CASSCLWTGVGNTLYF.

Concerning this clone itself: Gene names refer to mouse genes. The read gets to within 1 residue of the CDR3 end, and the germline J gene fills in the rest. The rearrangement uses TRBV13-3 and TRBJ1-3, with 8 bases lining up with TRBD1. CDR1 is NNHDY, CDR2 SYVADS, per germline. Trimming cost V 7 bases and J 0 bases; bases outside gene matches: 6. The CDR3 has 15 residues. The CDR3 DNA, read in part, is TGTGCCAGCGGTGGGGGACAGGATTCTGGAAATACGCTCTAT. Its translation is CASGGGQDSGNTLY. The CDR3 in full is CASGGGQDSGNTLYF.

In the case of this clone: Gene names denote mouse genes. CDR3: CASSFLGGRPGQLYF. Partial CDR3 DNA: TGTGCAAGCAGCTTCCTGGGGGGGCGCCCCGGGCAGCTCTAC. The rearrangement links TRBV16 to TRBJ2-2; 10 bases agree with TRBD2. With the read ending 1 residue before the CDR3 end, the germline J gene is used to fill in that end. Germline loops: CDR1 SGHSA, CDR2 FRNQAP. CDR3 length: 15 amino acids. Trimming removed 3 bases from V and 6 bases from J; junction bases left unmatched: 4.

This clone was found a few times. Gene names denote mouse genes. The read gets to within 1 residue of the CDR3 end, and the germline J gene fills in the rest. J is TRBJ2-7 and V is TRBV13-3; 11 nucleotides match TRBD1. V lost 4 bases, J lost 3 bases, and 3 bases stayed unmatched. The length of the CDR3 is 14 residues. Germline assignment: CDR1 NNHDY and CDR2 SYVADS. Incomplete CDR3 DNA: TGTGCCAGCAGTCCCGGGACAGGGGGCTATGAACAGTAC. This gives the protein CASSPGTGGYEQY. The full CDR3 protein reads CASSPGTGGYEQYF.

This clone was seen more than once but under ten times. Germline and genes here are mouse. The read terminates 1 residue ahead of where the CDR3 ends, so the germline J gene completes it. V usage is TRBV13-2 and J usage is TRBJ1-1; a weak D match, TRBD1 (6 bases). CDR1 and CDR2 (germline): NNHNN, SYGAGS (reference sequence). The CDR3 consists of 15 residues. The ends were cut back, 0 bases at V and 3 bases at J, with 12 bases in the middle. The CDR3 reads CASGDATGRDTEVFF. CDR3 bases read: TGTGCCAGCGGTGATGCAACAGGGAGGGACACAGAAGTCTTC.

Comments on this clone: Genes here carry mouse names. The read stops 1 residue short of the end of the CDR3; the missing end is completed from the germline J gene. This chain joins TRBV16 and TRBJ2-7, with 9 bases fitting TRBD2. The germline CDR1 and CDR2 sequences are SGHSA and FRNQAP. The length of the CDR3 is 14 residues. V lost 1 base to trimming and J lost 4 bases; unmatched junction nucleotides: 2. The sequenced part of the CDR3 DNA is TGTGCAAGCAGCTTAGGCTGGGGGGGGTATGAACAGTAC. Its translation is CASSLGWGGYEQY. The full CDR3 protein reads CASSLGWGGYEQYF.

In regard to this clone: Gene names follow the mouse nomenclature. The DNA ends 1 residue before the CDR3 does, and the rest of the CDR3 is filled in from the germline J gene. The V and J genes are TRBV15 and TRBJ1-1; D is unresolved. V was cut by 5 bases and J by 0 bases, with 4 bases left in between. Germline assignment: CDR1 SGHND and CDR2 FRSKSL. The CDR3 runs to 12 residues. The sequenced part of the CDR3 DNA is TGTGCCAGCAGTCTAACAAACACAGAAGTCTTC. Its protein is CASSLTNTEVF. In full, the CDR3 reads CASSLTNTEVFF.

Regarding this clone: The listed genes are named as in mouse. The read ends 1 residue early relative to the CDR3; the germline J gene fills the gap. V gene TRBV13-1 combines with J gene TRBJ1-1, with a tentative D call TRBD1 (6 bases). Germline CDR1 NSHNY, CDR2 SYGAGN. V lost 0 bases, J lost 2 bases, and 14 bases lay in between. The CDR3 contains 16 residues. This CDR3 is CASSDAEGTNNTEVFF. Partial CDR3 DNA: TGTGCCAGCAGTGATGCAGAAGGGACAAATAACACAGAAGTCTTC.

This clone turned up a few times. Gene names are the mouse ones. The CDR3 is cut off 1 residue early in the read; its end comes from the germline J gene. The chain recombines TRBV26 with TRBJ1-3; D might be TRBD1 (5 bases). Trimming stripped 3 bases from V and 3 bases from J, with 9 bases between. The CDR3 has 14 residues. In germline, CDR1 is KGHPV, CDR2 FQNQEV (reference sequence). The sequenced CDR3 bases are TGTGCCAGCAGTCTTGGCAGGGATGGAAATACGCTCTAT. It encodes CASSLGRDGNTLY. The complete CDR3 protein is CASSLGRDGNTLYF.

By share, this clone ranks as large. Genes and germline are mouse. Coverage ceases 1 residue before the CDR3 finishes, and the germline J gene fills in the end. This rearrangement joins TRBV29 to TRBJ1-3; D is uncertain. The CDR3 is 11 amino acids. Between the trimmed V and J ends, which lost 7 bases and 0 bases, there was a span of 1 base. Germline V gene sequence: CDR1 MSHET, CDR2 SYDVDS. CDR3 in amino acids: CASNSGNTLYF. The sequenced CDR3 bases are TGTGCTAGCAATTCTGGAAATACGCTCTAT.